These T cell receptor beta chains were read from a single sample in a study of cytomegalovirus exposure and HLA in healthy donors. TCRdb keeps only in-frame clones here, not all; method: immunoSEQ multiplex PCR. The sample has approximately 59,000 clones, more than 75% seen once. The sample taken for sequencing was PBMCs. These TCRs come from a girl aged 5 to 17 in good health and CMV-seropositive. CDR3s include the opening cysteine and the closing phenylalanine or tryptophan. The D gene is left open where the match is weak. Not every row has a clone size; where given, it reads once, few, many or a size class.

v_gene: TRBV30; abundance: .; d_gene: .; j_gene: TRBJ1-6; CDR3nt: TGTGCCTGGAGCCGAGATTCACCCCTCCACTTT; CDR3aa: CAWSRDSPLHF
v_gene: TRBV5-1; abundance: .; d_gene: .; j_gene: TRBJ2-7; CDR3nt: TGCGCCAGCAGCACGAGGACAGAGGGCTACGAGCAGTACTTC; CDR3aa: CASSTRTEGYEQYF
v_gene: TRBV7-9; abundance: once; d_gene: TRBD1; j_gene: TRBJ1-3; CDR3nt: TGTGCCAGCAGCTCACAGGGGATGAGGGGAAACACCATATATTTT; CDR3aa: CASSSQGMRGNTIYF
v_gene: TRBV14; abundance: once; d_gene: .; j_gene: TRBJ1-3; CDR3nt: TGTGCCAGCAGCCAAGGTCCGGCAAGCGTTTCTGGAAACACCATATATTTT; CDR3aa: CASSQGPASVSGNTIYF
v_gene: TRBV7-7; abundance: .; d_gene: TRBD1; j_gene: TRBJ2-5; CDR3nt: TGTGCTAGCAGCAAGGACAGGGCCCAAGAGACCCAGTACTTC; CDR3aa: CASSKDRAQETQYF
v_gene: TRBV9; abundance: .; d_gene: .; j_gene: TRBJ2-5; CDR3nt: TGTGCCAGCAGCGTAGCTCCCAGTCAAGAGACCCAGTACTTC; CDR3aa: CASSVAPSQETQYF
v_gene: TRBV4-1; abundance: .; d_gene: .; j_gene: TRBJ1-1; CDR3nt: TGCGCCAGCAGCCAAATCCCTATAGGGGGGAACACTGAAGCTTTCTTT; CDR3aa: CASSQIPIGGNTEAFF
v_gene: TRBV5-1; abundance: once; d_gene: .; j_gene: TRBJ2-5; CDR3nt: TGCGCCAGCAGCTTGGTCGCAGAGACACAAGAGACCCAGTACTTC; CDR3aa: CASSLVAETQETQYF
v_gene: TRBV4-2; abundance: few; d_gene: TRBD2; j_gene: TRBJ2-5; CDR3nt: TGTGCCAGCAGCCAAGACGGGCGGGGGCAAGAGACCCAGTACTTC; CDR3aa: CASSQDGRGQETQYF
v_gene: TRBV7-2; abundance: .; d_gene: TRBD1; j_gene: TRBJ2-3; CDR3nt: TGTGCCAGCAGCTCTCGCAGGGGGCCCACAGATACGCAGTATTTT; CDR3aa: CASSSRRGPTDTQYF
v_gene: TRBV6-1; abundance: .; d_gene: TRBD2; j_gene: TRBJ2-1; CDR3nt: TGTGCCAGCAGTGGGGGGACTAGCGGCTACAATGAGCAGTTCTTC; CDR3aa: CASSGGTSGYNEQFF
v_gene: TRBV28; abundance: .; d_gene: .; j_gene: TRBJ1-1; CDR3nt: TGTGCCAGCAGTTTCGGTTCGGTAAACACTGAAGCTTTCTTT; CDR3aa: CASSFGSVNTEAFF
v_gene: TRBV7-8; abundance: .; d_gene: .; j_gene: TRBJ2-7; CDR3nt: TGTGCCAGCAGCCCAAGAACCAGTTACGAGCAGTACTTC; CDR3aa: CASSPRTSYEQYF
v_gene: TRBV27; abundance: .; d_gene: .; j_gene: TRBJ1-1; CDR3nt: TGTGCCAGCAGGGATCAGGGATTCGAGAACACTGAAGCTTTCTTT; CDR3aa: CASRDQGFENTEAFF
v_gene: TRBV28; abundance: .; d_gene: .; j_gene: TRBJ1-5; CDR3nt: TGTGCCAGCAGGGAGACGGCAGGTGGACCAGGGCAGCCCCAGCATTTT; CDR3aa: CASRETAGGPGQPQHF
v_gene: TRBV5-1; abundance: .; d_gene: TRBD1; j_gene: TRBJ2-1; CDR3nt: TGCGCCAGCAGCTGGGTCGACAGGGGGCGGTGGAATGAGCAGTTCTTC; CDR3aa: CASSWVDRGRWNEQFF
v_gene: TRBV6-1; abundance: .; d_gene: .; j_gene: TRBJ2-5; CDR3nt: TGTGCCAGCAGTGAACTAGCGAGGGAAGAGACCCAGTACTTC; CDR3aa: CASSELAREETQYF
v_gene: TRBV7-9; abundance: .; d_gene: .; j_gene: TRBJ2-7; CDR3nt: TGTGCCAGCAGCCAAAGCGGGACAACCTACGAGCAGTACTTC; CDR3aa: CASSQSGTTYEQYF
v_gene: TRBV2; abundance: .; d_gene: .; j_gene: TRBJ1-1; CDR3nt: TGTGCCAGTGCAGTGAACACTGAAGCTTTCTTT; CDR3aa: CASAVNTEAFF
v_gene: TRBV4-2; abundance: .; d_gene: .; j_gene: TRBJ1-4; CDR3nt: TGTGCCAGCAGCCTAAGTCGAGCTGCAACTAATGAAAAACTGTTTTTT; CDR3aa: CASSLSRAATNEKLFF
v_gene: TRBV15; abundance: .; d_gene: TRBD1; j_gene: TRBJ1-5; CDR3nt: TGTGCCACCAGCAGAGGACAGGGGCATCAGCCCCAGCATTTT; CDR3aa: CATSRGQGHQPQHF
v_gene: TRBV11-2; abundance: once; d_gene: TRBD1; j_gene: TRBJ1-1; CDR3nt: TGTGCCAGCAGCCCGAGGACAGGTGAAGCTTTCTTT; CDR3aa: CASSPRTGEAFF
v_gene: TRBV29-1; abundance: .; d_gene: .; j_gene: TRBJ1-4; CDR3nt: TGCAGCGTGGCCGGGACTGCCGTCGCAACTAATGAAAAACTGTTTTTT; CDR3aa: CSVAGTAVATNEKLFF
v_gene: TRBV25-1; abundance: .; d_gene: .; j_gene: TRBJ2-7; CDR3nt: TGTGCCAGCAGTGAATTCGGGGGATCTACGGGGGAGCAGTACTTC; CDR3aa: CASSEFGGSTGEQYF
v_gene: TRBV6-5; abundance: once; d_gene: .; j_gene: TRBJ1-5; CDR3nt: TGTGCCACGGGAAGGGCTGGGAATCAGCCCCAGCATTTT; CDR3aa: CATGRAGNQPQHF
v_gene: TRBV19; abundance: .; d_gene: .; j_gene: TRBJ1-2; CDR3nt: TGTGCCAGTAGTATAGTCCTAATGAGTGGCTACACCTTC; CDR3aa: CASSIVLMSGYTF
v_gene: TRBV27; abundance: .; d_gene: .; j_gene: TRBJ1-1; CDR3nt: TGTGCCAGGAGAGTACAGGAGAATGAAGCTTTCTTT; CDR3aa: CARRVQENEAFF
v_gene: TRBV11-3; abundance: .; d_gene: .; j_gene: TRBJ2-2; CDR3nt: TGTGCCAGCAGCCGGAACACCGGGGAGCTGTTTTTT; CDR3aa: CASSRNTGELFF
v_gene: TRBV28; abundance: .; d_gene: .; j_gene: TRBJ1-6; CDR3nt: TGTGCCAGCAGTACCTCCGCACGCGGTTATAATTCACCCCTCCACTTT; CDR3aa: CASSTSARGYNSPLHF
v_gene: TRBV6-5; abundance: few; d_gene: .; j_gene: TRBJ1-2; CDR3nt: TGTGCCAGCAGTTACATCGACTGGGATGGCTACACCTTC; CDR3aa: CASSYIDWDGYTF
v_gene: TRBV7-2; abundance: .; d_gene: TRBD1; j_gene: TRBJ1-5; CDR3nt: TGTGCCAGCAGCTTGGGGACAGGAAGGGGAGAGCCCCAGCATTTT; CDR3aa: CASSLGTGRGEPQHF
v_gene: TRBV28; abundance: once; d_gene: TRBD1; j_gene: TRBJ2-7; CDR3nt: TGTGCCAGCAGAGAGGACAGGGGTCCTGCCTACGAGCAGTACTTC; CDR3aa: CASREDRGPAYEQYF
v_gene: TRBV9; abundance: .; d_gene: TRBD1; j_gene: TRBJ1-4; CDR3nt: TGTGCCAGCAGCGTAGAACAGGGGAAGGAAAAACTGTTTTTT; CDR3aa: CASSVEQGKEKLFF
v_gene: TRBV4-1; abundance: .; d_gene: TRBD1; j_gene: TRBJ1-4; CDR3nt: TGCGCCAGCAGCCAAGAGGACAGGGTTAAATCAAAACTGTTTTTT; CDR3aa: CASSQEDRVKSKLFF
v_gene: TRBV6-4; abundance: .; d_gene: TRBD1; j_gene: TRBJ1-1; CDR3nt: TGTGCCAGCAGCGTAGGGACAGTGGGAACCCGGAGGAAGTTCTTT; CDR3aa: CASSVGTVGTRRKFF
v_gene: TRBV5-4; abundance: .; d_gene: .; j_gene: TRBJ2-5; CDR3nt: TGTGCCAGCAGCTTGTTTAGGGGGGAGACCCAGTACTTC; CDR3aa: CASSLFRGETQYF
v_gene: TRBV28; abundance: .; d_gene: .; j_gene: TRBJ2-7; CDR3nt: TGTGCCAGCAGTTTATTAACCCCGAGGCCGGCACACTACGAGCAGTACTTC; CDR3aa: CASSLLTPRPAHYEQYF
v_gene: TRBV11-2; abundance: .; d_gene: .; j_gene: TRBJ2-1; CDR3nt: TGTGCCAGCAGCTTAGAAAGGCGGAATGAGCAGTTCTTC; CDR3aa: CASSLERRNEQFF
v_gene: TRBV27; abundance: few; d_gene: .; j_gene: TRBJ1-1; CDR3nt: TGTGCCAGCAGTTCACTACAGGGAATCACTGAAGCTTTCTTT; CDR3aa: CASSSLQGITEAFF
v_gene: TRBV30; abundance: .; d_gene: .; j_gene: TRBJ1-6; CDR3nt: TGTGCCTGGAGGGATCAGGGGCGCGGGTCACCCCTCCACTTT; CDR3aa: CAWRDQGRGSPLHF
v_gene: TRBV7-2; abundance: .; d_gene: .; j_gene: TRBJ1-1; CDR3nt: TGTGCCAGCAGCATCTTCCGGGAATACGAGGCTTTCTTT; CDR3aa: CASSIFREYEAFF
v_gene: TRBV30; abundance: .; d_gene: TRBD2; j_gene: TRBJ2-1; CDR3nt: TGTGCCTGGGAGGGACTAGCGGGAGGGTTAAATTACAATGAGCAGTTCTTC; CDR3aa: CAWEGLAGGLNYNEQFF
v_gene: TRBV5-1; abundance: .; d_gene: .; j_gene: TRBJ1-6; CDR3nt: TGCGCCAGCAGCTTGGGCGGCCACTCCTATAATTCACCCCTCCACTTT; CDR3aa: CASSLGGHSYNSPLHF
v_gene: TRBV11-2; abundance: few; d_gene: TRBD1; j_gene: TRBJ1-4; CDR3nt: TGTGCCAGCAGCTTATTGGGACAGGGGGATGAAAAACTGTTTTTT; CDR3aa: CASSLLGQGDEKLFF
v_gene: TRBV6-5; abundance: .; d_gene: TRBD1; j_gene: TRBJ2-1; CDR3nt: TGTGCCAGCGGTCTGCCGGGACAGGGTGTGTATGAGCAGTTCTTC; CDR3aa: CASGLPGQGVYEQFF
v_gene: TRBV19; abundance: .; d_gene: .; j_gene: TRBJ2-1; CDR3nt: TGTGCCAGTGGGGAGAAGAGCTCCTACAATGAGCAGTTCTTC; CDR3aa: CASGEKSSYNEQFF
v_gene: TRBV7-6; abundance: .; d_gene: .; j_gene: TRBJ1-2; CDR3nt: TGTGCCAGCAGCTTAGCGTCGGCGGGCTATGGCTACACCTTC; CDR3aa: CASSLASAGYGYTF
v_gene: TRBV19; abundance: .; d_gene: TRBD1; j_gene: TRBJ1-6; CDR3nt: TGTGCCAGTAGTACGGACAGGGATCCCTCACCCCTCCACTTT; CDR3aa: CASSTDRDPSPLHF
v_gene: TRBV7-6; abundance: few; d_gene: TRBD2; j_gene: TRBJ2-1; CDR3nt: TGTGCCAGCAGCGCCGGGGGCGGGAGGACCTACAATGAGCAGTTCTTC; CDR3aa: CASSAGGGRTYNEQFF